Shown below are 6 T cell receptor beta chains from a single sample sequenced in a study of blood T cell repertoires in COVID-19. Sequenced by immunoSEQ multiplex PCR; TCRdb stores in-frame clones only, minus some. Among roughly 260,000 clones listed, 82% were seen once. Sequenced material: peripheral blood. These receptors were collected from a woman in her seventies with acute or convalescent COVID-19.

The chain has TRBV15 and TRBJ2-1; 9 bases agree with TRBD2. Germline trimming cut 0 bases from V and 3 bases from J; bases unmatched to any gene: 6. From germline, CDR1 is LNHNV and CDR2 YYDKDF (reference sequence). This CDR3 contains 17 residues. The CDR3 here is CATSREGSGGIYNEQFF. The CDR3 coding sequence is TGTGCCACCAGCAGAGAGGGAAGCGGGGGGATCTACAATGAGCAGTTCTTC. Complete variable domain (other parts from reference TRBV15 and TRBJ2-1): DAMVIQNPRYQVTQFGKPVTLSCSQTLNHNVMYWYQQKSSQAPKLLFHYYDKDFNNEADTPDNFQSRRPNTSFCFLDIRSPGLGDTAMYLCATSREGSGGIYNEQFFGPGTRLTVL.

This chain connects TRBV6-2 or TRBV6-3 to TRBJ1-2, with D uncertain. V lost 0 bases and J lost 2, with 7 bases in between. Germline V CDR1 and CDR2: MNHEY, SVGEGT. The CDR3 extends over 14 amino acids. CDR3 sequence (DNA): TGTGCCAGCAGTTACTCGTGGCAGAACTATGGCTACACCTTC. Its translation is CASSYSWQNYGYTF.

The V and J genes are TRBV4-2 and TRBJ2-3; D gene ambiguous. The V end lost 1 base, the J end lost 4 bases, and 15 bases lay between the germline ends. Germline V gene sequence: CDR1 LGHNA, CDR2 YNFKEQ. The CDR3 runs 16 residues. The CDR3 protein is CASSQVGLDSPDTQYF. CDR3 coding DNA: TGTGCCAGCAGCCAAGTTGGCCTAGATTCGCCAGATACGCAGTATTTT.

The chain links TRBV5-1 to TRBJ2-7; 7 bases map to TRBD1. The CDR3 is 15 residues long. CDR1 and CDR2 from the germline V gene are SGHRS and YFSETQ. The J segment lost 2 bases and the V segment lost 3 bases, leaving 8 bases of the junction unmatched. The CDR3 reads CASSYWTGSPYEQYF. The CDR3 DNA is TGCGCCAGCAGCTACTGGACAGGCTCACCCTACGAGCAGTACTTC.

This clone was counted many times. The V gene is TRBV3-1 (or the pseudogene TRBV3-2), the J gene TRBJ1-6, with unresolved D. CDR3 length: 13 amino acids. CDR1 and CDR2 from the germline V gene are LGHDT and YNNKEL (reference sequence). V was pared by 9 bases and J by 6 bases, with 12 bases between. CDR3 sequence: CASRDSGNSPLHF. The CDR3 DNA reads TGTGCCAGTCGAGACTCCGGTAATTCACCCCTCCACTTT.

The genes are TRBV2 and TRBJ1-2; possible D gene TRBD1, 5 bases. The germline V gene has CDR1 SNHLY and CDR2 FYNNEI. The length of the CDR3 is 13 residues. The V end lost 3 bases, the J end lost 3 bases, and 8 bases lay between the germline ends. CDR3 nucleotides: TGTGCCAGCAGTGAGTCACAGGACTATGGCTACACCTTC. This gives the protein CASSESQDYGYTF.